This T cell receptor beta chain is drawn from a study of T cell repertoires in cytomegalovirus infection. TCRdb reprocessed the reads with MiXCR, giving one entry per CDR3 protein. Here the sample spans approximately 43,000 distinct CDR3 sequences, approximately 22% being singletons. This clonotype has only a few counts. Its antigen remains unknown. Material: PBMCs, sequenced either directly or after in vitro stimulation (not recorded which). The clonotype originates from a human donor in good health (CMV status not recorded). Some clones in this sample may be carry-over from other donors' samples.

CDR3 DNA: TGTGCCAGCAGCTGGCGCGGCACAGATACGCAGTATTTT. Amino acid sequence: CASSWRGTDTQYF. The chain recombines TRBV5-8 with TRBJ2-3; D not certain. Germline V CDR1 and CDR2: SGHTS, YDEGEE. V dropped 3 bases and J dropped 1 base, with 6 bases sitting between them. CDR3 length: 13 residues.